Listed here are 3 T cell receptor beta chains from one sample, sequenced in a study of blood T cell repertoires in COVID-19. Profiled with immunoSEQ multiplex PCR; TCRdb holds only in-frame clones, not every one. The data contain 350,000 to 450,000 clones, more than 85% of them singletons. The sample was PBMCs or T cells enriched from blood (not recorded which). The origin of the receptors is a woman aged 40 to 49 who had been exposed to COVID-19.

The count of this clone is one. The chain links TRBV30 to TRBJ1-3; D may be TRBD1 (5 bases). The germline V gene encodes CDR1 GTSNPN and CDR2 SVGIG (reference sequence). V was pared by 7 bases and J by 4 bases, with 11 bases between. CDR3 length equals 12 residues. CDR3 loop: CASGTGGNTIYF. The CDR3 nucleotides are TGTGCCTCTGGAACAGGCGGAAACACCATATATTTT. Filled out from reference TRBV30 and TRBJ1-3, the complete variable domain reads SQTIHQWPATLVQPVGSPLSLECTVEGTSNPNLYWYRQAAGRGLQLLFYSVGIGQISSEVPQNLSASRPQDRQFILSSKKLLLSDSGFYLCASGTGGNTIYFGEGSWLTVV.

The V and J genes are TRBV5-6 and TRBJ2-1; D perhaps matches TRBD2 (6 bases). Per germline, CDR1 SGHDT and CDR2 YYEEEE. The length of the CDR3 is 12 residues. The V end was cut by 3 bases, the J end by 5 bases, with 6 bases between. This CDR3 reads CASSWGDNEQFF. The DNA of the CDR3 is TGTGCCAGCAGCTGGGGGGACAATGAGCAGTTCTTC.

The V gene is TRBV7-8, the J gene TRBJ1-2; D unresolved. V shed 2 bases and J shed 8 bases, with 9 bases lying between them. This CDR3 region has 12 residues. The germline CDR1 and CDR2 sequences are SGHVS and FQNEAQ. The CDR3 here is CASSLMASGYTF. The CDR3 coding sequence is TGTGCCAGCAGCTTAATGGCCTCAGGCTACACCTTC.